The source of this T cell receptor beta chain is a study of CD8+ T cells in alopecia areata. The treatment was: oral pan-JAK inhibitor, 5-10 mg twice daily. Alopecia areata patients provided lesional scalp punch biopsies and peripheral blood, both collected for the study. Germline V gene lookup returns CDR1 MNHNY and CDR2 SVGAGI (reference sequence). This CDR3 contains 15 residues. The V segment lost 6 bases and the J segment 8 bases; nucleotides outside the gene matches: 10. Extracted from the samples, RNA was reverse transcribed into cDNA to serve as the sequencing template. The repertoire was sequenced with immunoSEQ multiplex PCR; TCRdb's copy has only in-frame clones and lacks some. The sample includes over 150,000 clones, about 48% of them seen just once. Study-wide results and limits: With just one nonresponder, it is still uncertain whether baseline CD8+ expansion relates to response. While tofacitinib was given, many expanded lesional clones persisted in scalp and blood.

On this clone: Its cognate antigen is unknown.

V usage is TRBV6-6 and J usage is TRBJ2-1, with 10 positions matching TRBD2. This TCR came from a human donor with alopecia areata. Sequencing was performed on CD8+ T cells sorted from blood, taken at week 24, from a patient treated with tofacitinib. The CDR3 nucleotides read TGTGCCAGCAGCAACGAGCGGGGGGGCTGGGATGAGCAGTTCTTC. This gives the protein CASSNERGGWDEQFF.